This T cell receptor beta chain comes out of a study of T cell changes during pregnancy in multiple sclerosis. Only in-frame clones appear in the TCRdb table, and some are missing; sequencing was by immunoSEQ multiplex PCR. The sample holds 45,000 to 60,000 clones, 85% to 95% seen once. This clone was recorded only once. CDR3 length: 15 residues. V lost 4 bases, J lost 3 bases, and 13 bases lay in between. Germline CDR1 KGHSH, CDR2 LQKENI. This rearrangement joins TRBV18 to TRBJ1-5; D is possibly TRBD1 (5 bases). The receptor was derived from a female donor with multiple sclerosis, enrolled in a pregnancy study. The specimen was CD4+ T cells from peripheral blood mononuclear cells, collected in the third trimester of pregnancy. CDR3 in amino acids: CASSRVGGTNQPQHF. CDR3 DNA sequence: TGTGCCAGCTCACGGGTTGGGGGGACCAATCAGCCCCAGCATTTT.